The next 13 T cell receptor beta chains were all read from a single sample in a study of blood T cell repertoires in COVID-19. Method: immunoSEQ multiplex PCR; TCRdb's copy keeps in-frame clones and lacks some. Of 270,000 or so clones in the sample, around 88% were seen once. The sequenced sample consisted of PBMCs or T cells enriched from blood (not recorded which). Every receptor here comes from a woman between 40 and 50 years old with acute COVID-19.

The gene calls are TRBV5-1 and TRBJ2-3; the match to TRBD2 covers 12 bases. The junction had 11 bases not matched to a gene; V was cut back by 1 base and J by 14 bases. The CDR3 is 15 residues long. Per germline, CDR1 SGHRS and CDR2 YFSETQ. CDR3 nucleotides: TGCGCCAGCAGCTTGACGTCTAGCGGGAGGGCGAGGGGGTATTTT. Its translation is CASSLTSSGRARGYF.

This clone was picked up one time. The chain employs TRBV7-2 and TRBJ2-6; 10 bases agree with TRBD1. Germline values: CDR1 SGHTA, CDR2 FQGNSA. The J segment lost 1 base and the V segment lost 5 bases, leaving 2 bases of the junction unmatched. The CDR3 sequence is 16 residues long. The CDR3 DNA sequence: TGTGCCAGCAGCAGACAGGGGGCGTCTGGGGCCAACGTCCTGACTTTC. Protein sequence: CASSRQGASGANVLTF.

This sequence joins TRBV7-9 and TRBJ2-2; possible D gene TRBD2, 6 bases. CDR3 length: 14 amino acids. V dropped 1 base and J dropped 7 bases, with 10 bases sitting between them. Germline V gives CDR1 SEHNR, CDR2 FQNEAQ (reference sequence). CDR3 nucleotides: TGTGCCAGCAGCTTAGTAATGGGACTCGGGGAGCTGTTTTTT. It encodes CASSLVMGLGELFF.

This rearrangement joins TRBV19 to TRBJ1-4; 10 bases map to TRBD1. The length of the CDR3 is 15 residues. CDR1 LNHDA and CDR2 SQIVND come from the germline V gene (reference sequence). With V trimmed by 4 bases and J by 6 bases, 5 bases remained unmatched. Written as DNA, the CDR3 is TGTGCCAGTAGTACCATGACAGGGGGCTATGAAAAACTGTTTTTT. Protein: CASSTMTGGYEKLFF.

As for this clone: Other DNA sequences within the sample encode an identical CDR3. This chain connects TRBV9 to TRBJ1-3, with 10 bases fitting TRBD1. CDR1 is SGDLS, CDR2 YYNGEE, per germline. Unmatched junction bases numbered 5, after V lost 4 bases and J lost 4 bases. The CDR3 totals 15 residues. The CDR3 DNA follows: TGTGCCAGCAGCATCAGGGACAGGGGAGGAAACACCATATATTTT. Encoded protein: CASSIRDRGGNTIYF.

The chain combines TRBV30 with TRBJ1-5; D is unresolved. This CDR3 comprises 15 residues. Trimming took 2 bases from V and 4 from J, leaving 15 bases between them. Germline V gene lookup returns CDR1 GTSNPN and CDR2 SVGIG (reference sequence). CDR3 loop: CAWSPDFAVNQPQHF. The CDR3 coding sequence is TGTGCCTGGAGTCCGGACTTCGCCGTGAATCAGCCCCAGCATTTT.

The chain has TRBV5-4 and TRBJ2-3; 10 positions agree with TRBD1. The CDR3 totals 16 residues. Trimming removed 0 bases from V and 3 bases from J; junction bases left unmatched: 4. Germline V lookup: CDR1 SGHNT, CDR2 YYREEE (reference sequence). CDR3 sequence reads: CASSLEGQGLTDTQYF. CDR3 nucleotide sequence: TGTGCCAGCAGCTTGGAGGGACAGGGGCTGACAGATACGCAGTATTTT.

The CDR3 DNA is TGTGCCATCAGTGATACCAGGGGAAATGGCTACACCTTC. Translated, it gives CAISDTRGNGYTF. The chain carries TRBV10-3 and TRBJ1-2, with D perhaps matching TRBD1 (6 bases). CDR1 is ENHRY, CDR2 SYGVKD, per germline. Trimming took 3 bases from V and 6 from J, leaving 11 bases between them. The CDR3 sequence is 13 residues long.

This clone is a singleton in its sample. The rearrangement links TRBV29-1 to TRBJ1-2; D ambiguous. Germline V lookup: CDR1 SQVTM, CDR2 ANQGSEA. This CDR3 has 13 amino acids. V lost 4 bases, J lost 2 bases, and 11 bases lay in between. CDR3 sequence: CSVAGVRNYGYTF. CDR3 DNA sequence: TGCAGCGTTGCAGGTGTCAGGAACTATGGCTACACCTTC.

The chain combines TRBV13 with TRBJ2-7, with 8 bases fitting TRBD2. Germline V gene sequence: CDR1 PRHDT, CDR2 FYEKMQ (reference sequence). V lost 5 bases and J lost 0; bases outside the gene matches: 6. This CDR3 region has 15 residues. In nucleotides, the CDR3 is TGTGCCAGCAGCCTACTAGCGGCATCCTCCTACGAGCAGTACTTC. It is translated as CASSLLAASSYEQYF.

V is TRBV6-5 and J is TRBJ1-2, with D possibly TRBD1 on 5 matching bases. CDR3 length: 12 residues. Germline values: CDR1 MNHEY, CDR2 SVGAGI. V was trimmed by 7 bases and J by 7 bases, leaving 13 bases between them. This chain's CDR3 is CASKGIIGGYTF. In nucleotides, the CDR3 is TGTGCCAGCAAGGGGATTATAGGTGGCTACACCTTC.

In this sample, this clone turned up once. The CDR3 loop is CASSLEGAGELFF. In DNA form, the CDR3 reads TGTGCCAGCAGCTTAGAGGGGGCCGGGGAGCTGTTTTTT. The genes are TRBV7-3 and TRBJ2-2, with D perhaps TRBD1 (6 bases). Germline assignment: CDR1 SGHTA and CDR2 FQGTGA. V was cut by 2 bases and J by 6 bases, with 7 bases left in between. The CDR3 is made up of 13 amino acids.

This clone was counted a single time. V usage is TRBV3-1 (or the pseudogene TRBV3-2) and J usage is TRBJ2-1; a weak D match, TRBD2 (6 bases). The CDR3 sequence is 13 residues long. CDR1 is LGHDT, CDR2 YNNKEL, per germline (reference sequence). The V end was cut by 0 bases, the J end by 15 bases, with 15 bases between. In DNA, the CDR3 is TGTGCCAGCAGCCAAGATCGCACTAGCAGTCTGTTCTTC. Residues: CASSQDRTSSLFF.